Sequencing of this T cell receptor beta chain was carried out in a study of T-cell reconstitution after alpha-beta-depleted transplantation in children. Germline-derived CDR1 and CDR2 are MNHEY and SMNVEV (reference sequence). This CDR3 has 14 amino acids. V lost 0 bases and J 2 bases, leaving 7 bases between the germline ends. Researchers prepared the TCRbeta library using unique molecular identifiers, the study reports. TCRdb fed the PCR reads into MiXCR, producing one record per CDR3 protein. The sample carries around 380,000 distinct CDR3 sequences, roughly 10% recorded once. V is TRBV27 and J is TRBJ1-1; D gene unclear. The sequence was collected from a human donor who donated a stem cell graft to a child with acute myeloid leukemia. The sequences come from PBMCs from the stem cell graft donor, collected from the stem cell graft. The CDR3: CASSLSPANTEAFF. The CDR3 DNA reads TGTGCCAGCAGTTTATCTCCAGCAAACACTGAAGCTTTCTTT.